The 18 T cell receptor beta chains listed next were all sequenced from one sample in a study of T cell repertoires in cytomegalovirus infection. TCRdb re-called the reads through MiXCR, storing one row per CDR3 protein. The table has a few hundred thousand distinct CDR3 sequences, about a quarter seen once. The sample comprised PBMCs. The source of these receptors is a human donor in good health (CMV status not recorded). Some clones in this sample may be carry-over from other donors' samples.

This rearrangement joins TRBV5-1 to TRBJ2-7; D remains unclear. CDR3 length: 14 amino acids. Per the germline V gene, CDR1 is SGHRS and CDR2 is YFSETQ. V lost 0 bases and J lost 5, with 12 bases in between. Written as DNA, the CDR3 is TGCGCCAGCAGCTTGGGGGGAAAGTACGACGAGCAGTACTTC. Its protein product is CASSLGGKYDEQYF.

The V and J genes are TRBV12-3 or TRBV12-4 and TRBJ2-5; TRBD1 might be the D (5 bases). Trimming pared 3 bases from V and 5 bases from J, leaving 13 bases between. The CDR3 totals 14 residues. CDR3 in amino acids: CASSLGRVRETQYF. CDR3 in DNA: TGTGCCAGCAGTTTGGGCAGGGTCAGGGAGACCCAGTACTTC.

This clonotype was seen only a few times. The chain recombines TRBV10-3 with TRBJ2-7; 9 nucleotides line up with TRBD1. V trimming: 4 bases; J trimming: 4 bases; junction bases outside the gene matches: 8. CDR3 length equals 15 residues. Germline V CDR1 and CDR2: ENHRY, SYGVKD. This chain's CDR3 is CAISGPGTGSYEQYF. Written as DNA, the CDR3 is TGTGCCATCAGTGGGCCCGGGACAGGGTCGTACGAGCAGTACTTC.

This chain links TRBV5-6 with TRBJ2-5; D may be TRBD1 (5 bases). Germline CDR1 SGHDT, CDR2 YYEEEE. V was clipped by 4 bases and J by 3 bases, with 10 bases between them. The CDR3 is 13 amino acids. Here the CDR3 reads CASSRQSKETQYF. The CDR3 nucleotides are TGTGCCAGCAGCCGACAGTCCAAAGAGACCCAGTACTTC.

The V and J genes are TRBV20-1 and TRBJ2-1; D gene unclear. Per the germline V gene, CDR1 is DFQATT and CDR2 is SNEGSKA (reference sequence). This CDR3 is 16 amino acids long. With 2 bases removed from V and 3 bases from J, the gap between germline ends came to 17 bases. The chain's CDR3 is CSARSKRPRVYNEQFF. Here the CDR3 DNA reads TGCAGTGCTAGATCCAAGAGGCCCCGAGTCTACAATGAGCAGTTCTTC.

The chain combines TRBV6-2 or TRBV6-3 with TRBJ2-1; TRBD2 matches at 11 bases. Germline V lookup: CDR1 MNHEY, CDR2 SVGEGT. Germline trimming cut 6 bases from V and 4 bases from J; bases unmatched to any gene: 8. The CDR3 has 16 residues. CDR3 residues: CASSQLAGETYNEQFF. The CDR3 DNA reads TGTGCCAGCAGCCAACTAGCGGGAGAGACATACAATGAGCAGTTCTTC.

This clonotype turned up a few times. V usage is TRBV6-5 and J usage is TRBJ1-3, with 8 nucleotides matching TRBD1. The length of the CDR3 is 15 residues. CDR1 MNHEY and CDR2 SVGAGI come from the germline V gene. Germline trimming cut 7 bases from V and 4 bases from J; bases unmatched to any gene: 9. The CDR3 nucleotides are TGTGCCAGCACCTTCCCGGACAGGGCCGGAAACACCATATATTTT. It specifies CASTFPDRAGNTIYF.

This clonotype occurred a few times. The rearrangement links TRBV10-2 to TRBJ2-5; 7 bases are shared with TRBD1. Germline V lookup: CDR1 WSHSY, CDR2 SAAADI. The CDR3 spans 14 residues. V lost 3 bases, J lost 3 bases, and 4 bases stayed unmatched. CDR3 in DNA: TGCGCCAGCAGTGACCCGGGACAGAAAGAGACCCAGTACTTC. It specifies CASSDPGQKETQYF.

This clonotype appeared a few times. The V call is TRBV11-2, the J call TRBJ2-4; possibly TRBD2 for D (5 bases). This CDR3 comprises 16 residues. Germline CDR1 reads SGHAT; CDR2 reads FQNNGV. V was cut by 4 bases and J by 4 bases, with 17 bases left in between. CDR3 DNA: TGTGCCAGCAGCTCCCTGAGGTCGGGAACAAAAAACATTCAGTACTTC. This encodes CASSSLRSGTKNIQYF.

Many counts were recorded for this clonotype. The chain has TRBV7-2 and TRBJ1-4; weak D call: TRBD1 (5 bases). The germline V gene encodes CDR1 SGHTA and CDR2 FQGNSA. V was shortened by 4 bases and J by 8 bases, with 11 bases between the two germline ends. This CDR3 has 13 residues. The CDR3 sequence is CASSSDWTEKLFF. CDR3 bases: TGTGCCAGCAGCTCCGATTGGACAGAAAAACTGTTTTTT.

This clonotype was found many times. The chain employs TRBV7-2 and TRBJ1-6, with D uncertain. CDR1 is SGHTA, CDR2 FQGNSA, per germline. There are 15 residues in the CDR3. Trimming cost V 4 bases and J 0 bases, with 7 bases left between them. The CDR3 DNA follows: TGTGCCAGCAGCTCCAGTGGCTCCTATAATTCACCCCTCCACTTT. Translated: CASSSSGSYNSPLHF. The full variable domain, in which reference TRBV7-2 and TRBJ1-6 provide the parts outside the CDR3, is GAGVSQSPSNKVTEKGKDVELRCDPISGHTALYWYRQSLGQGLEFLIYFQGNSAPDKSGLPSDRFSAERTGGSVSTLTIQRTQQEDSAVYLCASSSSGSYNSPLHFGNGTRLTVT.

The V gene is TRBV27, the J gene TRBJ1-6; 7 bases fit TRBD1. The V gene end was trimmed by 1 base and the J gene end by 0 bases; junction bases not matched to a gene: 3. CDR1 and CDR2 (germline): MNHEY, SMNVEV (reference sequence). This CDR3 is 17 amino acids long. CDR3 amino acids: CASSLWGQRSYNSPLHF. CDR3 DNA sequence: TGTGCCAGCAGTTTATGGGGACAGCGCTCCTATAATTCACCCCTCCACTTT.

As to this clonotype: One end of the junction varies from germline; a read error may be responsible. The CDR3 here is CAGSFKPGTGDYGYTF. The CDR3 region has the DNA TGTGCCGGCAGCTTCAAGCCCGGGACAGGGGACTATGGCTACACCTTC. This chain links TRBV7-2 with TRBJ1-2; 10 bases fit TRBD1. The CDR3 loop spans 16 amino acids. Germline lookup yields CDR1 SGHTA and CDR2 FQGNSA.

This clonotype came up many times. The chain uses TRBV18 and TRBJ1-1, with a tentative D call TRBD1 (5 bases). In germline, CDR1 is KGHSH, CDR2 LQKENI. Trimming shortened V by 2 bases and J by 3 bases, and 7 bases separated the two germline ends. This CDR3 has 13 amino acids. In DNA form, the CDR3 reads TGTGCCAGCTCACCAAGCAGGGACACTGAAGCTTTCTTT. It yields the protein CASSPSRDTEAFF.

The chain employs TRBV5-4 and TRBJ2-3, with D possibly being TRBD1 or TRBD2 (5 bases each). The CDR3 has 14 residues. Trimming pared 0 bases from V and 8 bases from J, leaving 13 bases between. Germline lookup yields CDR1 SGHNT and CDR2 YYREEE (reference sequence). CDR3 DNA sequence: TGTGCCAGCAGCTTGGTTGGGACGGCTGGTACGCAGTATTTT. Amino acid sequence: CASSLVGTAGTQYF.

This clonotype has at least ten counts. J is TRBJ2-1 and V is TRBV7-2, with D possibly called TRBD1 or TRBD2 (5 bases each). V was trimmed by 3 bases and J by 0 bases, leaving 15 bases between them. There are 17 residues in the CDR3. The germline CDR1 and CDR2 sequences are SGHTA and FQGNSA. The chain's CDR3 is CASSLSGDSYSYNEQFF. The CDR3 DNA sequence: TGTGCCAGCAGCTTGAGCGGCGACAGCTACTCCTACAATGAGCAGTTCTTC.

The chain couples TRBV15 to TRBJ2-1; D uncertain. The germline V gene has CDR1 LNHNV and CDR2 YYDKDF (reference sequence). CDR3 length equals 11 residues. V was cut by 4 bases and J by 7 bases, with 5 bases left in between. The CDR3 sequence: CATSTKNEQFF. CDR3 sequence (DNA): TGTGCCACCAGCACAAAAAATGAGCAGTTCTTC.

This rearrangement joins TRBV7-2 to TRBJ2-7, with 12 bases fitting TRBD1. In germline, CDR1 is SGHTA, CDR2 FQGNSA. The CDR3 covers 18 residues. The junction had 9 bases not matched to a gene; V was cut back by 1 base and J by 2 bases. The CDR3 DNA sequence: TGTGCCAGCAGCTTAGGGGACAGGGGGCTTGGGTATACCTACGAGCAGTACTTC. It specifies CASSLGDRGLGYTYEQYF.